The 8 T cell receptor beta chains in this list originate from one sample, sequenced in a study of blood T cells in healthy people across ages. Through a sample-barcoded 5' primer and a J-beta primer mix, a second PCR was run for roughly 7 to 11 cycles. TCRdb analysed the 5' RACE reads with MiXCR anew, one entry per CDR3 protein. The data show roughly 1.9 million distinct CDR3 sequences, with about two fifths seen just once and 23% held by the top ten. The sample consisted of blood. These receptors originate from a human donor in good health.

The genes are TRBV6-2 or TRBV6-3 and TRBJ2-1; 9 bases agree with TRBD2. CDR3 length: 13 amino acids. The germline gives CDR1 MNHEY, CDR2 SVGEGT. V shed 0 bases, J shed 12 bases, and the junction held 3 bases outside the gene matches. The CDR3 is CASSYSSSGGQFF. In nucleotides, the CDR3 is TGTGCCAGCAGTTACTCGAGTAGCGGGGGGCAGTTCTTC.

The V and J genes are TRBV9 and TRBJ2-3; D unresolved. Germline values: CDR1 SGDLS, CDR2 YYNGEE. The CDR3 contains 15 residues. Trimming removed 6 bases at V and 0 bases at J, with 14 bases between. CDR3 DNA: TGTGCCAGCAACCAGGACGGTGCTAGCACAGATACGCAGTATTTT. It yields the protein CASNQDGASTDTQYF.

V and J are TRBV7-8 and TRBJ2-3, with 10 bases aligning to TRBD1. The V gene's germline CDR1 is SGHVS and CDR2 FQNEAQ. The CDR3 has 18 amino acids. The junction had 9 bases not matched to a gene; V was cut back by 2 bases and J by 1 base. The CDR3 nucleotides are TGTGCCAGCAGCTTAAGGGGGGGACAGGGGATGGGCACAGATACGCAGTATTTT. Its protein is CASSLRGGQGMGTDTQYF.

This clonotype was seen a few times. The chain combines TRBV12-3 or TRBV12-4 with TRBJ2-6; D not resolved. The ends were cut back, 4 bases at V and 0 bases at J, with 7 bases in the middle. The CDR3 has 15 amino acids. CDR3 protein: CASSSFLSGANVLTF. The DNA for the CDR3 is TGTGCCAGCAGTTCTTTCCTCTCTGGGGCCAACGTCCTGACTTTC.

V is TRBV10-3 and J is TRBJ2-3; D is ambiguous. In germline, CDR1 is ENHRY, CDR2 SYGVKD. With 2 bases removed from V and 2 bases from J, the gap between germline ends came to 20 bases. CDR3 length: 18 residues. CDR3 amino acids: CAISEGGGGSTFTDTQYF. In DNA, the CDR3 is TGTGCCATCAGTGAGGGTGGCGGTGGCAGTACCTTCACAGATACGCAGTATTTT.

Remarks on this clonotype: This may stem from a read error, because a much larger clone lies one nucleotide away. The V call is TRBV5-1, the J call TRBJ2-4; 8 bases line up with TRBD1. Germline V gene sequence: CDR1 SGHRS, CDR2 YFSETQ. Germline trimming cut 7 bases from V and 9 bases from J; bases unmatched to any gene: 18. CDR3 length: 16 amino acids. The CDR3 region is CASGWTGSMEGGIQYF. CDR3 DNA: TGCGCCAGCGGCTGGACAGGGAGCATGGAAGGTGGCATTCAGTACTTC.

J is TRBJ2-1 and V is TRBV3-1, with 9 bases matching TRBD2. CDR1 is LGHDT and CDR2 is YNNKEL in the germline V gene (reference sequence). Unmatched junction bases numbered 11, after V lost 7 bases and J lost 10 bases. This CDR3 is built from 14 residues. Here the CDR3 reads CASTRAGGPEEQFF. The CDR3 coding sequence is TGTGCCAGCACACGGGCGGGGGGGCCCGAGGAGCAGTTCTTC.

This clonotype came up a few times. The chain combines TRBV20-1 with TRBJ2-7; D unresolved. This CDR3 region has 11 residues. Germline V CDR1 and CDR2: DFQATT, SNEGSKA (reference sequence). Trimming took 2 bases from V and 7 from J, leaving 9 bases between them. The CDR3 loop is CSARSPGEQYF. In nucleotides, the CDR3 is TGCAGTGCTAGATCCCCCGGTGAGCAGTACTTC.